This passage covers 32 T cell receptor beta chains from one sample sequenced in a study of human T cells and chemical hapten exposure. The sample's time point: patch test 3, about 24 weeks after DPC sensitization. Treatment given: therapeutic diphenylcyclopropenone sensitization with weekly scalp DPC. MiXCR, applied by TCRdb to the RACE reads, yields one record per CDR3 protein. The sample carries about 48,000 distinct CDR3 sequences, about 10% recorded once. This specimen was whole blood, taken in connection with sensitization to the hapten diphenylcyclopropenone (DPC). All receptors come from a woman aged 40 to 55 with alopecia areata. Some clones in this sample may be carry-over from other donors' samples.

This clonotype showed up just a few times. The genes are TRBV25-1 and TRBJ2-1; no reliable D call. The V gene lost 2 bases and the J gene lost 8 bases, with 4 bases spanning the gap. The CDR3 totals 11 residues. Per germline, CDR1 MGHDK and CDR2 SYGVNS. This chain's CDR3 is CASSEIDEQFF. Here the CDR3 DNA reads TGTGCCAGCAGTGAAATCGATGAGCAGTTCTTC.

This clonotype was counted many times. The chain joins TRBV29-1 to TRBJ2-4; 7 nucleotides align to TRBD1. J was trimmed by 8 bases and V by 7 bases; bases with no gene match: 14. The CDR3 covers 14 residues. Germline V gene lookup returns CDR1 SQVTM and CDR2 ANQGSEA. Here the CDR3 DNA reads TGCAGCGCTACCGAAGACAGGGAAACGGACATTCAGTACTTC. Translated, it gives CSATEDRETDIQYF. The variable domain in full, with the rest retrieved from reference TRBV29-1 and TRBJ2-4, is SAVISQKPSRDICQRGTSLTIQCQVDSQVTMMFWYRQQPGQSLTLIATANQGSEATYESGFVIDKFPISRPNLTFSTLTVSNMSPEDSSIYLCSATEDRETDIQYFGAGTRLSVL.

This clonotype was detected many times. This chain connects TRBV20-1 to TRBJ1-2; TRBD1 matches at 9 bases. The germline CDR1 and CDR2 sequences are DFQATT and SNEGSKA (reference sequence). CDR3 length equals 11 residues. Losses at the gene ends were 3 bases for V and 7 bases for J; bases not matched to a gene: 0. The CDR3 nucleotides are TGCAGTGCTAGGGACAGGGGTGGCTACACCTTC. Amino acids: CSARDRGGYTF.

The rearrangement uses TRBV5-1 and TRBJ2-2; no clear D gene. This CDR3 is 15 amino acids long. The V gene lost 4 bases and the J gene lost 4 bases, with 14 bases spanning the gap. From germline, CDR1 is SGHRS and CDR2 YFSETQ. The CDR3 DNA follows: TGCGCCAGCAGCCTCCAGTGGTTAGGCACCGGGGAGCTGTTTTTT. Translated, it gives CASSLQWLGTGELFF.

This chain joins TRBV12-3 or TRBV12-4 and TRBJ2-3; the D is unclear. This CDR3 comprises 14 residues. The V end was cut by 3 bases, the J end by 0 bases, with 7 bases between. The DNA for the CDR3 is TGTGCCAGCAGTTTCCGACGTAGCACAGATACGCAGTATTTT. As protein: CASSFRRSTDTQYF.

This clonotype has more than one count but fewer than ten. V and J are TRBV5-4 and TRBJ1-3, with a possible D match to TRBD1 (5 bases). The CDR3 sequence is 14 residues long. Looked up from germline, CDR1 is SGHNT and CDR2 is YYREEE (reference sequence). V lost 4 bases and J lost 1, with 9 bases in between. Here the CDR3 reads CASSLGQSGNTIYF. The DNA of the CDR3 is TGTGCCAGCAGCCTAGGACAATCTGGAAACACCATATATTTT.

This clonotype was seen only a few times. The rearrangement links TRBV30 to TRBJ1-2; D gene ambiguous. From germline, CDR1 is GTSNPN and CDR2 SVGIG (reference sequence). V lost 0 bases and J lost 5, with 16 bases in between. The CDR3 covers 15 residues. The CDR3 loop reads CAWSVRWDLAYGYTF. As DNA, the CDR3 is TGTGCCTGGAGTGTACGTTGGGATCTGGCTTATGGCTACACCTTC.

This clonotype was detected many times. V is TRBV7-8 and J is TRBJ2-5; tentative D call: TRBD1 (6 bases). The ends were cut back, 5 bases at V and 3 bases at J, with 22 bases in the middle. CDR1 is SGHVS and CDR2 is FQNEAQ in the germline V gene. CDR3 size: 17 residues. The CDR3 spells CASSPVRPGHIKETQYF. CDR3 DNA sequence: TGTGCCAGCAGCCCAGTGAGGCCGGGACACATAAAAGAGACCCAGTACTTC.

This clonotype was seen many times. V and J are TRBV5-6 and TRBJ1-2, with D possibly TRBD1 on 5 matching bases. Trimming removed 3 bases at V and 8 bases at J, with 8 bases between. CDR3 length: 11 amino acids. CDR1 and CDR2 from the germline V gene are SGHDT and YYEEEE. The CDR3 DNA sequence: TGTGCCAGCAGCTGGGGGAAAGGCTACACCTTC. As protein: CASSWGKGYTF.

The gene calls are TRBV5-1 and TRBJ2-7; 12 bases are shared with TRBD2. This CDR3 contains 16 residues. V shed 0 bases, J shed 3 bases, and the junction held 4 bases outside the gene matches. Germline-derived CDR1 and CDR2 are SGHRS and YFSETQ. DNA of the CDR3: TGCGCCAGCAGCTTGGATGGGACTAGCGGGTTCTACGAGCAGTACTTC. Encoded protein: CASSLDGTSGFYEQYF.

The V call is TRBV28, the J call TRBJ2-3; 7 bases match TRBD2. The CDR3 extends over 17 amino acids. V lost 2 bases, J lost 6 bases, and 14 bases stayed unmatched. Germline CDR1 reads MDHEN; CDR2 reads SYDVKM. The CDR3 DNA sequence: TGTGCCAGCAGTTTACCGAGGCGGGGGAACTCAGGGGATACGCAGTATTTT. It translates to CASSLPRRGNSGDTQYF.

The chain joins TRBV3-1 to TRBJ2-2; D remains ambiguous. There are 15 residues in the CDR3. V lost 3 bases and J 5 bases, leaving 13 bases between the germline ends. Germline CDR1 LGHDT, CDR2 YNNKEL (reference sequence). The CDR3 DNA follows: TGTGCCAGCAGCCAGTCAGGCGTTGCGACCGGGGAGCTGTTTTTT. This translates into CASSQSGVATGELFF.

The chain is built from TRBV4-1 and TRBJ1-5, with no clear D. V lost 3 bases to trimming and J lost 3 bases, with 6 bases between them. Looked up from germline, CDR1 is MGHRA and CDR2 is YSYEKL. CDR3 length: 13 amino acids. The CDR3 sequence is CASSQGNNQPQHF. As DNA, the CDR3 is TGCGCCAGCAGCCAGGGGAACAATCAGCCCCAGCATTTT.

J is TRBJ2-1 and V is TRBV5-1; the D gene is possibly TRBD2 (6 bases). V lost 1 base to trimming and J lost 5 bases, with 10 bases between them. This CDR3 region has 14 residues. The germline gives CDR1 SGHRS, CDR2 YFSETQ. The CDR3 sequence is CASSLWGLHNEQFF. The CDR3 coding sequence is TGCGCCAGCAGCTTGTGGGGACTCCACAATGAGCAGTTCTTC.

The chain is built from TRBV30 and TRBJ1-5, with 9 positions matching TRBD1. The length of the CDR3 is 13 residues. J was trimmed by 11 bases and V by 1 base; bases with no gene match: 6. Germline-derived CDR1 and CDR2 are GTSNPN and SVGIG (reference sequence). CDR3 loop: CAWSAGQGRSQHF. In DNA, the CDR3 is TGTGCCTGGAGTGCGGGACAGGGTCGGTCCCAGCATTTT.

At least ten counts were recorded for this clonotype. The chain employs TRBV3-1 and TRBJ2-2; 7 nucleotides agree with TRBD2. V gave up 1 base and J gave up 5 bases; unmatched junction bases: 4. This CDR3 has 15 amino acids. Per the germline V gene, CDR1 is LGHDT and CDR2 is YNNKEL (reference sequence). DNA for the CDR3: TGTGCCAGCAGCCAAGGGCGGGGGAGAACCGGGGAGCTGTTTTTT. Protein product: CASSQGRGRTGELFF.

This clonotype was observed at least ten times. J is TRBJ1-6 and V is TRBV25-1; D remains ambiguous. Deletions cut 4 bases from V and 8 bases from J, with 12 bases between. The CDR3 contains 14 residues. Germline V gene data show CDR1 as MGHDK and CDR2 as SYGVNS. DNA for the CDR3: TGTGCCAGCAGTGGGGCTCCCGAATATTCACCCCTCCACTTT. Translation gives CASSGAPEYSPLHF. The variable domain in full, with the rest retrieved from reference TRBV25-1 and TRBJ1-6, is EADIYQTPRYLVIGTGKKITLECSQTMGHDKMYWYQQDPGMELHLIHYSYGVNSTEKGDLSSESTVSRIRTEHFPLTLESARPSHTSQYLCASSGAPEYSPLHFGNGTRLTVT.

The CDR3 is CSASTPQRGETQYF. In DNA form, the CDR3 reads TGCAGTGCTAGTACCCCCCAGAGGGGAGAGACCCAGTACTTC. The J gene is TRBJ2-5, the V gene TRBV20-1; D possibly matches TRBD1 or TRBD2 (5 bases each). Trimming took 3 bases from V and 4 from J, leaving 15 bases between them. CDR3 length: 14 residues. Per the germline V gene, CDR1 is DFQATT and CDR2 is SNEGSKA (reference sequence).

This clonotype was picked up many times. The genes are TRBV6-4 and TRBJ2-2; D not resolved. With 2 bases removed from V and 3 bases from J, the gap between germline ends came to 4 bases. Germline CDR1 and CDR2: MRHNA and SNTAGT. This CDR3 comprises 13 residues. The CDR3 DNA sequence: TGTGCCAGCAGTGACGGGGACACCGGGGAGCTGTTTTTT. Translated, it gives CASSDGDTGELFF.

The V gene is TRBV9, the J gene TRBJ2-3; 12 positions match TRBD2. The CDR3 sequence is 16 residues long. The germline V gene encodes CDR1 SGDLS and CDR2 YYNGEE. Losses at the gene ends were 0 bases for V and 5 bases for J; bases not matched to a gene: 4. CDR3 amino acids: CASSVGTSGVKDTQYF. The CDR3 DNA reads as TGTGCCAGCAGCGTAGGGACTAGCGGGGTAAAAGATACGCAGTATTTT.

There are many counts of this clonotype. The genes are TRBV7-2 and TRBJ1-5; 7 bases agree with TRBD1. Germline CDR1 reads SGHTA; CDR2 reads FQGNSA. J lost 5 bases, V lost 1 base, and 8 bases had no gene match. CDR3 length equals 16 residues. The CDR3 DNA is TGTGCCAGCAGCTTAGAGGCGTCTAGGGGGCATCAGCCCCAGCATTTT. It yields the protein CASSLEASRGHQPQHF.

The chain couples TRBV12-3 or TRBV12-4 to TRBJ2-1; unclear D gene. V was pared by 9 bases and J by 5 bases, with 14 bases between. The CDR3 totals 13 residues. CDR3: CASLALPNNEQFF. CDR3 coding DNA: TGTGCCAGTTTGGCCCTTCCCAACAATGAGCAGTTCTTC.

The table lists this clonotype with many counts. The CDR3 region is CASSFWEIPAAHF. In DNA form, the CDR3 reads TGTGCCAGCAGTTTTTGGGAGATCCCGGCGGCGCATTTT. This sequence joins TRBV28 and TRBJ1-5; unclear D gene. The CDR3 is 13 amino acids. CDR1 and CDR2 from the germline V gene are MDHEN and SYDVKM. V dropped 3 bases and J dropped 15 bases, with 18 bases sitting between them.

The CDR3 nucleotides are TGTGCCAGCAGCTTTCGCCCTGAGCAGTTCTTC. Translated: CASSFRPEQFF. This sequence joins TRBV5-8 and TRBJ2-1; no definite D call. V dropped 2 bases and J dropped 9 bases, with 6 bases sitting between them. CDR1 and CDR2 (germline): SGHTS, YDEGEE. There are 11 residues in the CDR3.

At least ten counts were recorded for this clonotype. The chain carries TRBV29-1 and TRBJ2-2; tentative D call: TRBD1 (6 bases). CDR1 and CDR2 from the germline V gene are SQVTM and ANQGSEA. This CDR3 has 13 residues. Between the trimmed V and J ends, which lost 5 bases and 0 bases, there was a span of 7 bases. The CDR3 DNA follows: TGCAGCGTTCAGGGGCCGAACACCGGGGAGCTGTTTTTT. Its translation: CSVQGPNTGELFF.

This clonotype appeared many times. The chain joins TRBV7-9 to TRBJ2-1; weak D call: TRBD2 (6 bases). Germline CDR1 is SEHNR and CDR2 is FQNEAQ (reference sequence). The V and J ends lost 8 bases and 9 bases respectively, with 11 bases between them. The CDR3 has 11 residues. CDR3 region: CASQSGGEQFF. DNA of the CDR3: TGTGCCAGCCAATCCGGGGGTGAGCAGTTCTTC. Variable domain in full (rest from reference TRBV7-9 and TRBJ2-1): DTGVSQNPRHKITKRGQNVTFRCDPISEHNRLYWYRQTLGQGPEFLTYFQNEAQLEKSRLLSDRFSAERPKGSFSTLEIQRTEQGDSAMYLCASQSGGEQFFGPGTRLTVL.

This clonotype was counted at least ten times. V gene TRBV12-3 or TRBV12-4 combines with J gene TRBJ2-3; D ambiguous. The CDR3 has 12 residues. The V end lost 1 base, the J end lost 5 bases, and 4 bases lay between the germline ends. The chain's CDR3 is CASSLGRDTQYF. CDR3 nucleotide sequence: TGTGCCAGCAGTTTAGGACGAGATACGCAGTATTTT.

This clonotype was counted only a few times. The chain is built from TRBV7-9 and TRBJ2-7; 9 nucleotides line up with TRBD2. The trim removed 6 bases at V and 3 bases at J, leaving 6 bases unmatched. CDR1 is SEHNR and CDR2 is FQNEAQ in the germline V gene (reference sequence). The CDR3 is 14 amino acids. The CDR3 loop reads CASSPGLAGYEQYF. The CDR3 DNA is TGTGCCAGCAGTCCGGGACTAGCTGGCTACGAGCAGTACTTC.

As DNA, the CDR3 is TGTGCCAGCAGACTAGGTAGCACAGATACGCAGTATTTT. This gives the protein CASRLGSTDTQYF. The rearrangement joins TRBV12-3 or TRBV12-4 to TRBJ2-3; D is perhaps TRBD2 (5 bases). This CDR3 contains 13 residues. V lost 6 bases and J lost 0, with 7 bases in between.

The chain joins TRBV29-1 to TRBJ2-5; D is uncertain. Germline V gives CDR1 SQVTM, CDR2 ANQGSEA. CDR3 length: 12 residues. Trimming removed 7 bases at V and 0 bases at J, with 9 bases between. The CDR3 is CSGRLDQETQYF. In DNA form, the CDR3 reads TGCAGCGGACGACTGGACCAAGAGACCCAGTACTTC.

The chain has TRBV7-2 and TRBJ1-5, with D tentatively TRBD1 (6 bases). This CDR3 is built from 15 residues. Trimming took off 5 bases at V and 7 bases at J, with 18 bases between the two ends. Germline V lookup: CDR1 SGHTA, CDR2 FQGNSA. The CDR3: CASSLVWGQGQPQHF. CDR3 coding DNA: TGTGCCAGCAGCCTCGTTTGGGGGCAAGGGCAGCCCCAGCATTTT.

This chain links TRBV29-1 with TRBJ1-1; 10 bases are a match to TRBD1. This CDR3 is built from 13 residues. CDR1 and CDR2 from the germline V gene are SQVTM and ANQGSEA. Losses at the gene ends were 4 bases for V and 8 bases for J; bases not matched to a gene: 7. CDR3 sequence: CSVGQGAPSEAFF. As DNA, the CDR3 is TGCAGCGTTGGACAGGGGGCCCCTTCAGAAGCTTTCTTT. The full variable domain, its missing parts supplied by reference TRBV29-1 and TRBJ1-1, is SAVISQKPSRDICQRGTSLTIQCQVDSQVTMMFWYRQQPGQSLTLIATANQGSEATYESGFVIDKFPISRPNLTFSTLTVSNMSPEDSSIYLCSVGQGAPSEAFFGQGTRLTVV.